Below are 7 T cell receptor beta chains sequenced from a single sample in a study of cytomegalovirus exposure and HLA in healthy donors. The PCR was carried out with 60 Vbeta primers and 13 Jbeta primers. The protocol was immunoSEQ multiplex PCR, while the TCRdb copy is restricted to in-frame clones and leaves out a portion. The sample consists of approximately 170,000 clones, approximately 59% of them appearing once. Sequencing was performed on PBMCs. The origin of the receptors is a man aged 40-55 years in good health and CMV-seronegative.

This chain uses TRBV11-2 with TRBJ1-3; D is ambiguous. CDR1 and CDR2 from the germline V gene are SGHAT and FQNNGV. The length of the CDR3 is 18 residues. The germline V and J ends were trimmed by 0 bases and 4 bases, with 19 bases remaining between them. Here the CDR3 reads CASSLDLARPKGGNTIYF. The CDR3 nucleotides read TGTGCCAGCAGCTTAGATCTAGCGCGGCCAAAAGGAGGAAACACCATATATTTT.

V usage is TRBV6-1 and J usage is TRBJ1-3; D is ambiguous. This CDR3 comprises 15 residues. V shed 3 bases and J shed 0 bases, with 9 bases lying between them. Germline V CDR1 and CDR2: MNHNS, SASEGT. CDR3 region: CASSDGGLSGNTIYF. The CDR3 region has the DNA TGTGCCAGCAGTGATGGCGGACTCTCTGGAAACACCATATATTTT.

This rearrangement joins TRBV5-4 to TRBJ1-1; no reliable D call. Between the trimmed V and J ends, which lost 2 bases and 3 bases, there was a span of 14 bases. The CDR3 has 15 residues. Per germline, CDR1 SGHNT and CDR2 YYREEE (reference sequence). CDR3 loop: CASSFAASGHTEAFF. In DNA form, the CDR3 reads TGTGCCAGCAGCTTCGCTGCCTCCGGTCACACTGAAGCTTTCTTT.

CDR3 region: CASTELAGGPHNEQFF. The CDR3 DNA sequence: TGTGCCAGCACTGAGCTAGCGGGAGGGCCTCACAATGAGCAGTTCTTC. The genes are TRBV9 and TRBJ2-1, with 12 bases lining up with TRBD2. V lost 6 bases to trimming and J lost 5 bases; unmatched junction nucleotides: 9. Per the germline V gene, CDR1 is SGDLS and CDR2 is YYNGEE. The CDR3 runs to 16 residues.

This clone was counted only a few times. The V and J genes are TRBV5-1 and TRBJ2-5; weak D call: TRBD1 (6 bases). V was cut by 2 bases and J by 1 base, with 9 bases left in between. The length of the CDR3 is 14 residues. CDR1 and CDR2 (germline): SGHRS, YFSETQ. DNA of the CDR3: TGCGCCAGCAGCTTACAGGGAGCCCAAGAGACCCAGTACTTC. Protein: CASSLQGAQETQYF.

This clone was counted only a few times. The genes are TRBV18 and TRBJ2-2, with 7 bases lining up with TRBD1. This CDR3 spans 14 amino acids. Trimming cost V 3 bases and J 4 bases; bases outside gene matches: 2. Germline CDR1 and CDR2: KGHSH and LQKENI. CDR3 bases: TGTGCCAGCTCACCTTCAGGGGGCACCGGGGAGCTGTTTTTT. Its protein is CASSPSGGTGELFF.

This clone was recorded a few times. The gene calls are TRBV6-1 and TRBJ2-5, with D tentatively TRBD1 (7 bases). Germline values: CDR1 MNHNS, CDR2 SASEGT. CDR3 size: 13 residues. Deletions cut 2 bases from V and 5 bases from J, with 9 bases between. The CDR3 sequence is CASSEQGGETQYF. The CDR3 DNA is TGTGCCAGCAGTGAACAGGGGGGCGAGACCCAGTACTTC.